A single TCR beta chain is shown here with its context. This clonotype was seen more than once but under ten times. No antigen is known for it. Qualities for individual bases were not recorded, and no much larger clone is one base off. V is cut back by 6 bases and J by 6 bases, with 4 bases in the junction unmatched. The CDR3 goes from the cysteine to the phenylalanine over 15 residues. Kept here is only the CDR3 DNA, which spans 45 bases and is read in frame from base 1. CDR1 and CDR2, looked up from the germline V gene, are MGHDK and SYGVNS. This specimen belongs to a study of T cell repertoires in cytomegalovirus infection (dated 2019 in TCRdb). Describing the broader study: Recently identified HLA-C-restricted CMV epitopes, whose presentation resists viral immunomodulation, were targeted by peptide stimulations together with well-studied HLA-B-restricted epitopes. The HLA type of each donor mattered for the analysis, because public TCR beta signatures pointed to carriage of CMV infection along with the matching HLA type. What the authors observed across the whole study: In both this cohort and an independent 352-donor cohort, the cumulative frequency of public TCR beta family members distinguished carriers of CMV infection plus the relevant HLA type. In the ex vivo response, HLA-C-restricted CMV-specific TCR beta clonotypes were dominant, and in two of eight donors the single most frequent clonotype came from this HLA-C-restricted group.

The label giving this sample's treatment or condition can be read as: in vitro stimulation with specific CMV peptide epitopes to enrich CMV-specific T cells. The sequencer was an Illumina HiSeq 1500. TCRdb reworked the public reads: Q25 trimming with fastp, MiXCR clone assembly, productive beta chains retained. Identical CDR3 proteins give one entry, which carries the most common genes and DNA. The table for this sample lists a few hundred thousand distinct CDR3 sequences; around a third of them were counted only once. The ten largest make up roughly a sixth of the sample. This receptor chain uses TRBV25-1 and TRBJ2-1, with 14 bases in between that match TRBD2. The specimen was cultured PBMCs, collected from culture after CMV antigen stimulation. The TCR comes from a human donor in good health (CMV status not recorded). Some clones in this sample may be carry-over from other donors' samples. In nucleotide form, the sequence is TGTGCCAGCAGCGGACTAGCGGGAGGACTCAATGAGCAGTTCTTC. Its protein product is CASSGLAGGLNEQFF.